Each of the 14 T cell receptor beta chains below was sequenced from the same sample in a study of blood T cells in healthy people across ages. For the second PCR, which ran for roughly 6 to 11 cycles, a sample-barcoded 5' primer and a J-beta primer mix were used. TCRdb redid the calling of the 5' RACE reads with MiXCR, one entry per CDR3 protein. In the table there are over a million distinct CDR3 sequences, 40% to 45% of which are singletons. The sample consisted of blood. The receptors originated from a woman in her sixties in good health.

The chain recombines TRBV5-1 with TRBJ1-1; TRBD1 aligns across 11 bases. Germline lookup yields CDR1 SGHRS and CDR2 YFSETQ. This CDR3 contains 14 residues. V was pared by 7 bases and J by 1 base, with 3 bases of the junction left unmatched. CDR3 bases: TGCGCCAGCGGACAGGGGGCGCAGAACACTGAAGCTTTCTTT. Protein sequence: CASGQGAQNTEAFF.

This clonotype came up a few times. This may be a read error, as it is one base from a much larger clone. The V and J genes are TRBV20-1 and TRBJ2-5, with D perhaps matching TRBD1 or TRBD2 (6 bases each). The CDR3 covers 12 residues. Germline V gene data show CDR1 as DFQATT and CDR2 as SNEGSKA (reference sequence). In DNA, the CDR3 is TGCAGCGCTCGGAGGGGGAAGGAGACCCAGTACTTC. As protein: CSARRGKETQYF.

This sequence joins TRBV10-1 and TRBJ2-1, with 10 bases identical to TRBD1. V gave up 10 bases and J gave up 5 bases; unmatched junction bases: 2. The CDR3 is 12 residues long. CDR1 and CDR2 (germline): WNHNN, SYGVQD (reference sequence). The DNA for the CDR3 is TGCGCCACCGGGACAGGGGACAATGAGCAGTTCTTC. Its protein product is CATGTGDNEQFF.

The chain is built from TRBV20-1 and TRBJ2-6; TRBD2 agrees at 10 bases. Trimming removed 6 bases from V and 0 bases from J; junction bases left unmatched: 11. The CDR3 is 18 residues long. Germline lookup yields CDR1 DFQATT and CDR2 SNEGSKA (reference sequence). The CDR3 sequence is CSASRVAGGRSGANVLTF. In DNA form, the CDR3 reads TGCAGTGCAAGCCGCGTAGCGGGAGGCCGCTCTGGGGCCAACGTCCTGACTTTC.

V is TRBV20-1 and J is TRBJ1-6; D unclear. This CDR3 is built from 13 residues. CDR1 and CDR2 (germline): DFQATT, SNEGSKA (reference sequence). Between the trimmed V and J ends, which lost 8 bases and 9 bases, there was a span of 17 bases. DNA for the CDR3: TGCAGTACTTTCAGACAATCTACTTCACCCCTCCACTTT. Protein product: CSTFRQSTSPLHF.

This CDR3 reads CASSLSLGNEKLFF. The CDR3 DNA is TGTGCCAGCAGTTTATCCCTAGGTAATGAAAAACTGTTTTTT. V usage is TRBV12-3 or TRBV12-4 and J usage is TRBJ1-4; the D is unclear. The ends were cut back, 2 bases at V and 4 bases at J, with 8 bases in the middle. The CDR3 sequence is 14 residues long.

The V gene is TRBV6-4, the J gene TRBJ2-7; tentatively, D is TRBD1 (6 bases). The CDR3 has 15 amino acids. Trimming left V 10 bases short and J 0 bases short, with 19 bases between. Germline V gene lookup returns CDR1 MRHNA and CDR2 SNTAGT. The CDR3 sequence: CANNRGHLISYEQYF. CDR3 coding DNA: TGTGCCAACAACCGGGGACACCTGATCTCCTACGAGCAGTACTTC.

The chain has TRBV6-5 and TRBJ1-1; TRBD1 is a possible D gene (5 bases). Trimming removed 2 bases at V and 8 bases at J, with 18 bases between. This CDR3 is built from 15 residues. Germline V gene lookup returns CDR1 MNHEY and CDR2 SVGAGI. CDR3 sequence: CASSYASRQPREAFF. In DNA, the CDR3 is TGTGCCAGCAGTTACGCGAGCCGACAGCCGAGAGAAGCTTTCTTT.

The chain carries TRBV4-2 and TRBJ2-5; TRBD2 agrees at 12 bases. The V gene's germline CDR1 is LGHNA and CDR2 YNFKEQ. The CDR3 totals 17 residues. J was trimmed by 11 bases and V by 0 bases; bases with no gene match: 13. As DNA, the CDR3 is TGTGCCAGCAGCCAAGATCGTAAGACTAGCGGGAGAACTGAGCAGTACTTC. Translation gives CASSQDRKTSGRTEQYF.

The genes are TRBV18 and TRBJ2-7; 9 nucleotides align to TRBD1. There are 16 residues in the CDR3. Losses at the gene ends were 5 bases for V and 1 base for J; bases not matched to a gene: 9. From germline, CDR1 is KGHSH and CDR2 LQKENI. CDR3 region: CASSSALQGASYEQYF. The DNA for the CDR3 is TGTGCCAGCTCATCCGCCCTACAGGGGGCTTCCTACGAGCAGTACTTC.

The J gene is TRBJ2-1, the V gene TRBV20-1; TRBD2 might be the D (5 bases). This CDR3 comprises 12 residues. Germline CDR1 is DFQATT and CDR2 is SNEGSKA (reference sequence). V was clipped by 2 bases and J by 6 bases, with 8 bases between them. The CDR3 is CSARMDFNEQFF. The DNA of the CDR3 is TGCAGTGCTAGAATGGACTTCAATGAGCAGTTCTTC.

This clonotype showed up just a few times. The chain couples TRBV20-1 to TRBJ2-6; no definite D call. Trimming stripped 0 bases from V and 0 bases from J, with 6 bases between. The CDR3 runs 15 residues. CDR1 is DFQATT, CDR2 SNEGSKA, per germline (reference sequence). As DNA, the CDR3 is TGCAGTGCTAGAGATGGGTTCTCTGGGGCCAACGTCCTGACTTTC. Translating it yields CSARDGFSGANVLTF.

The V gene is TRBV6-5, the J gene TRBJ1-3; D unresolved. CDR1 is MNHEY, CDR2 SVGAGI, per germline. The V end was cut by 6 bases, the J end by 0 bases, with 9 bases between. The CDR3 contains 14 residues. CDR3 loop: CASRDPRSGNTIYF. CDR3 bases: TGTGCCAGCAGAGACCCCCGCTCTGGAAACACCATATATTTT.

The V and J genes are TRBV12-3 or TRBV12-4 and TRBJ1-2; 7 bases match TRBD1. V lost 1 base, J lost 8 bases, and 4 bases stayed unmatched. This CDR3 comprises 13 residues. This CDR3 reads CASSLGRGIGYTF. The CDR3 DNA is TGTGCCAGCAGTTTAGGCAGGGGGATAGGCTACACCTTC.